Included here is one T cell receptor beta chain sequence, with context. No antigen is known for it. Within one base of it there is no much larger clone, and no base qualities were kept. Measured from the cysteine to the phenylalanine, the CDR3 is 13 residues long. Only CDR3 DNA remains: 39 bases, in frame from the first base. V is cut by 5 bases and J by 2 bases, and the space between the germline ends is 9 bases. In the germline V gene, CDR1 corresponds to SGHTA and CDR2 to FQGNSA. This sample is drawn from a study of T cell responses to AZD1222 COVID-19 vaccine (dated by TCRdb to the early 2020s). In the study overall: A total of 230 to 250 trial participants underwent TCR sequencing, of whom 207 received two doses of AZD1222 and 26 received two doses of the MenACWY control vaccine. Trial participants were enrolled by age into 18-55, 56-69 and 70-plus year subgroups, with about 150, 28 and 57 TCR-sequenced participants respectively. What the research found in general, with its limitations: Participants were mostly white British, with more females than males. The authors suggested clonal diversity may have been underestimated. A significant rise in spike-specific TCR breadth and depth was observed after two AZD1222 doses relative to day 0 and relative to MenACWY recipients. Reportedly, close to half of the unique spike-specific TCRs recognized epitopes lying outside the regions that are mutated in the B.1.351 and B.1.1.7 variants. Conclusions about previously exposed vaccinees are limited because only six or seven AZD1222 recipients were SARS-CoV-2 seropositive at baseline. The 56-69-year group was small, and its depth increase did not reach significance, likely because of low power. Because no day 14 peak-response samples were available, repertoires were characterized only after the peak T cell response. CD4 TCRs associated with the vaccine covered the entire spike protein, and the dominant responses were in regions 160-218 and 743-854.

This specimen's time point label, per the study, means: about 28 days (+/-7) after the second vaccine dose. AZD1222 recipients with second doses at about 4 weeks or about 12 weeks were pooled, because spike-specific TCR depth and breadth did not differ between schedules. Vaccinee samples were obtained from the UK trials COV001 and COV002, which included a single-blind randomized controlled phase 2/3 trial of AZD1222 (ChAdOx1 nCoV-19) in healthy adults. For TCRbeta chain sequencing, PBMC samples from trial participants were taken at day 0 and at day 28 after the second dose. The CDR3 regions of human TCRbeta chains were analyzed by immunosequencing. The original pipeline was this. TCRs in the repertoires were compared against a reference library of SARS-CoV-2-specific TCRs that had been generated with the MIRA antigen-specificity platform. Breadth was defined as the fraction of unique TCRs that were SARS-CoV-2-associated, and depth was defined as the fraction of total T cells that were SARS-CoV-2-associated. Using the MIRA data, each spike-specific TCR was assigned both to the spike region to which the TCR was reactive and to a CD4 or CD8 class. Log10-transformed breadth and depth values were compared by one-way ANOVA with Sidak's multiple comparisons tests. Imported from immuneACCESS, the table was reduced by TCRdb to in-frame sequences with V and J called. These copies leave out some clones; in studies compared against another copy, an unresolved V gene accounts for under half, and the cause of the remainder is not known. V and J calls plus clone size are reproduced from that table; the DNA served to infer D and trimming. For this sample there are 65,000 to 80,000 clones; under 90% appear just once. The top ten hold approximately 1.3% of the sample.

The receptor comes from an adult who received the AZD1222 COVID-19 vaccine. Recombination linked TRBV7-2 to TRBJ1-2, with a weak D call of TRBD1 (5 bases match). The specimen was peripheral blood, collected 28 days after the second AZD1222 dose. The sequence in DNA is TGTGCCAGCAGCCCCGACAGAAACTATGGCTACACCTTC. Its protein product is CASSPDRNYGYTF.